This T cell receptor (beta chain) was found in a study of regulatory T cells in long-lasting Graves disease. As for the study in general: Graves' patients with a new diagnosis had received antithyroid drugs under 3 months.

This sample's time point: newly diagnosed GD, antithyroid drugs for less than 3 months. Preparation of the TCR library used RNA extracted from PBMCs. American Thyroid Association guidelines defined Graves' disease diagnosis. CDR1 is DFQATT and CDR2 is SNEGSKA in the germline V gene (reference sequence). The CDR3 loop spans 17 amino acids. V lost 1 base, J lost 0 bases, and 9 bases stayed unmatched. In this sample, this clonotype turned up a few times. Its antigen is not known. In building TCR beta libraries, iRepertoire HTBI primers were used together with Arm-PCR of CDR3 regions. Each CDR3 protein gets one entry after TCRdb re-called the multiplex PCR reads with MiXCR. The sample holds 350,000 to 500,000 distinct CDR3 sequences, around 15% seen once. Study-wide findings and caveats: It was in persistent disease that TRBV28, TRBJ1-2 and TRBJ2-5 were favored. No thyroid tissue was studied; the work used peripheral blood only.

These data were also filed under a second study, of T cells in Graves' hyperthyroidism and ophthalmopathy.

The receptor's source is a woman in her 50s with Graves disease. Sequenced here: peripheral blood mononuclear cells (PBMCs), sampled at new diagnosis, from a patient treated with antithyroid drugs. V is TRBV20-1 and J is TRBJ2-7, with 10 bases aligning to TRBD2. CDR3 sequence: CSARVMGTSASSYEQYF. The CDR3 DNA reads TGCAGTGCTAGAGTCATGGGGACTAGCGCGAGCTCCTACGAGCAGTACTTC.